This TCR beta chain was identified during a study of cytotoxic CD8 clonotypes in ibrutinib-treated CLL. Study context: The patients, about a dozen relapsed/refractory and roughly 15 treatment-naive, included about 18 who were IGHV unmutated.

Method: immunoSEQ multiplex PCR; TCRdb's copy keeps in-frame clones and lacks some. Of 130,000 or so clones in the sample, about 80% were seen once. Germline-derived CDR1 and CDR2 are SGHTA and FQGNSA. V was trimmed by 1 base and J by 0 bases, leaving 4 bases between them. The CDR3 is 14 amino acids. This TCR was recovered from a human donor with chronic lymphocytic leukemia. The genes are TRBV7-2 and TRBJ1-5; D gene ambiguous. This material consisted of PBMCs, taken after 12 months of ibrutinib treatment. The CDR3, as DNA: TGTGCCAGCAGCTTAGTGGGTAGCAATCAGCCCCAGCATTTT. It specifies CASSLVGSNQPQHF.